This TCR beta chain was documented in a study of CD8 T cells in Susac syndrome. Study details: At the time of blood draw, patients with Susac syndrome were therapy-naive, receiving corticosteroids, or receiving intravenous immunoglobulin alone.

V lost 5 bases, J lost 7 bases, and 12 bases lay in between. The germline CDR1 and CDR2 sequences are MGHRA and YSYEKL. The length of the CDR3 is 14 residues. Overall study findings and caveats: CD8+ clonal expansion in Susac peaked in TEMRA cells and active patients.

This clonotype has only one observation. Antigen unknown. While CD8+ and CD4+ T cells were isolated negatively, TEMRA cells were enriched by FACS. RNA amounts of roughly 0.5 to 1 ug underwent reverse transcription with random hexamers. The amplification used immunoSEQ multiplex PCR on TCR beta CDR3; it spanned 54 Vbeta and 13 Jbeta. TCRdb reprocessed the immunoSEQ multiplex PCR reads with MiXCR, giving one entry per CDR3 protein. There are 56,000 or so distinct CDR3 sequences in the sample; 85% to 95% occur only once, and roughly 0.79% lies in the top ten. This sequence was found in a human donor with Susac syndrome. V usage is TRBV4-1 and J usage is TRBJ1-6; D remains unclear. The sequencing input was CD8+ T cells from PBMCs. The CDR3: CASSGSAENSPLHF. For the CDR3, the DNA is TGCGCCAGCAGCGGGTCCGCCGAAAATTCACCCCTCCACTTT.